Presented here are 5 T cell receptor beta chains from one specimen sequenced in a study of blood T cell repertoires in COVID-19 (dated by TCRdb to the early 2020s). The protocol used for the library was the immunoSEQ multiplex PCR assay. TCRdb carries this immuneACCESS record with in-frame sequences only. Its versions omit some clonotypes, under half of them owing to an unresolved V gene in the studies checked, with the rest unexplained. The sample profile shows fewer than 65,000 clones; around 85% of them were found once. The biggest ten clones account for about a sixth of the sample. Sequenced: peripheral blood. All receptors come from a human donor in a cohort sampled during active COVID-19.

V and J are TRBV24-1 and TRBJ2-3; 8 bases map to TRBD1. The J segment lost 6 bases and the V segment lost 9 bases, leaving 13 bases of the junction unmatched. The CDR3 spans 15 residues. The V gene's germline CDR1 is KGHDR and CDR2 SFDVKD. The DNA of the CDR3 is TGTGCCACCGAAGCAAGACAGGGGTTATCGGATACGCAGTATTTT. Amino acids: CATEARQGLSDTQYF.

This clone has just one count. The chain has TRBV5-4 and TRBJ1-1; a possible D gene is TRBD1 (6 bases). Trimming left V 1 base short and J 0 bases short, with 22 bases between. The V gene's germline CDR1 is SGHNT and CDR2 YYREEE (reference sequence). The CDR3 is 19 residues long. The CDR3 reads CASSLRPLWGQPLNTEAFF. DNA of the CDR3: TGTGCCAGCAGCTTGAGACCCCTATGGGGGCAGCCCTTGAACACTGAAGCTTTCTTT.

The rearrangement joins TRBV6-1 to TRBJ2-7, with 11 bases lining up with TRBD2. Germline V gene data show CDR1 as MNHNS and CDR2 as SASEGT. The trim removed 3 bases at V and 2 bases at J, leaving 3 bases unmatched. This CDR3 comprises 15 residues. The CDR3 DNA sequence: TGTGCCAGCAGTGATATAGCGGGGGGGCCCTACGAGCAGTACTTC. Protein: CASSDIAGGPYEQYF.

This clone was seen once. This chain links TRBV19 with TRBJ2-2; no reliable D call. Germline values: CDR1 LNHDA, CDR2 SQIVND (reference sequence). Deletions cut 7 bases from V and 2 bases from J, with 11 bases between. The CDR3 is 14 amino acids. CDR3 residues: CASTEMANTGELFF. In nucleotides, the CDR3 is TGTGCCAGTACCGAAATGGCCAACACCGGGGAGCTGTTTTTT.

This chain uses TRBV25-1 with TRBJ2-3; D remains unclear. V lost 2 bases and J lost 7, with 7 bases in between. Germline V gene lookup returns CDR1 MGHDK and CDR2 SYGVNS. CDR3 length: 12 amino acids. The DNA for the CDR3 is TGTGCCAGCAGTGAAGACATGTATACGCAGTATTTT. Its translation: CASSEDMYTQYF.